This T cell receptor (beta chain) was observed in a study of cytomegalovirus exposure and HLA in healthy donors. Broader study findings: TCR association rates varied by HLA locus in a later analysis, with DRB1 highest and HLA-C lowest.

This clone appeared once. Its cognate antigen is unknown. A multiplex PCR was run with 60 Vbeta primers and 13 Jbeta primers. Assay used: immunoSEQ multiplex PCR; TCRdb lists only in-frame clones, some missing. The repertoire has roughly 250,000 clones, 84% of them found once; the top ten carry 2% to 2.5%. There are 14 residues in the CDR3. Germline CDR1 is SNHLY and CDR2 is FYNNEI. V lost 8 bases and J lost 0, with 14 bases in between. Specimen: PBMCs. The V and J genes are TRBV2 and TRBJ2-7; D remains ambiguous. This sequence originates from a woman between 40 and 50 years old in good health and CMV-seropositive. The CDR3 nucleotides read TGTGCCAGCTCCCTCTCGACTGGCTCCTACGAGCAGTACTTC. This codes for CASSLSTGSYEQYF.